This T cell receptor (beta chain) was captured in a study of blood T cell repertoires in COVID-19 (dated by TCRdb to between 2020 and 2021). With respect to the entire study: The collaborator samples originated in the United States, Italy and Spain and spanned the acute and convalescent phases of COVID-19. Samples were obtained from the ongoing ImmuneRACE study (first 160 participants) and from over 1,000 subjects provided by 6 global collaborators. Nearly every sample came with metadata listing a de-identified subject ID, COVID-19 status, age in years and sex. The repertoires were released in a freely available public database meant as a resource for research on the immune response to SARS-CoV-2. Deeply sampled blood TCRbeta repertoires from subjects exposed to, actively infected with, or recovered from COVID-19 were included in the dataset. HLA class I and class II types, where available, came from metadata supplied by the sample provider rather than from assay-based typing. The prospective study material was composed of cDNA or gDNA derived from T cells, B-cell-depleted T cells, or PBMCs.

A remark on this clone: Its recognized antigen is unknown. Nothing much larger sits one base from this clone, and base qualities are not available.

Reading from cysteine to phenylalanine, the CDR3 counts 16 amino acids. Just CDR3 DNA is preserved here, 48 bases in frame from base 1. V is pared back by 0 bases and J by 2 bases, with 12 bases lying between the germline termini. CDR1 is given as SGHNT and CDR2 as YYREEE, both from the germline V gene (reference sequence). TCRbeta CDR3 regions were amplified from genomic DNA using the immunoSEQ Assay, a bias-controlled multiplex PCR. From the authors' description of their analysis: Nucleated cell counts per sample were estimated from amplification of reference gene primers within the assay. To quantify the absolute abundance of each unique TCRbeta CDR3 rearrangement, sequence reads were collapsed and filtered. For each sample, productive Simpson clonality was calculated as the square root of Simpson's diversity index over productive rearrangements. TCRdb limited this immuneACCESS table to in-frame rearrangements with V and J called. A share of clones is missing; checked studies link under half to unresolved V genes, and the rest is unexplained. V and J calls and clone size come straight from that table; D and trimming were deduced from the DNA. Counted in this sample were roughly 280,000 clones; more than 80% of them appeared once. The ten largest clones add up to approximately 4% of the sample.

Summary of the overall study and its limitations: The amount of clinical and demographic metadata varied by source and participant and was provided uncurated.

Enrolling through a virtual design, the prospective study's participants ranged in age from about 18 to 100 years and lived across more than 20 United States geographic areas. To assign participants to cohorts, the prospective study relied on clinical history that participants themselves reported in a screening survey and a study questionnaire. In the prospective study, whole blood, serum and a nasopharyngeal or oropharyngeal swab were collected from each participant by mobile phlebotomists. Participants in the prospective study had the option to provide additional blood draws and questionnaires over an approximately 2-month period. Prospective study blood samples were shipped either frozen or at room temperature before DNA extraction.

The chain was built from TRBV5-4 and TRBJ2-1; a tentative D call is TRBD2 (7 bases match). The sequencing sample was made of PBMCs or T cells enriched from blood (not recorded which). The receptor was isolated from a young woman with acute COVID-19. Here is the DNA: TGTGCCAGCAGCTTGGAGGGGGGAGGGACCTACAATGAGCAGTTCTTC. Protein translation: CASSLEGGGTYNEQFF.